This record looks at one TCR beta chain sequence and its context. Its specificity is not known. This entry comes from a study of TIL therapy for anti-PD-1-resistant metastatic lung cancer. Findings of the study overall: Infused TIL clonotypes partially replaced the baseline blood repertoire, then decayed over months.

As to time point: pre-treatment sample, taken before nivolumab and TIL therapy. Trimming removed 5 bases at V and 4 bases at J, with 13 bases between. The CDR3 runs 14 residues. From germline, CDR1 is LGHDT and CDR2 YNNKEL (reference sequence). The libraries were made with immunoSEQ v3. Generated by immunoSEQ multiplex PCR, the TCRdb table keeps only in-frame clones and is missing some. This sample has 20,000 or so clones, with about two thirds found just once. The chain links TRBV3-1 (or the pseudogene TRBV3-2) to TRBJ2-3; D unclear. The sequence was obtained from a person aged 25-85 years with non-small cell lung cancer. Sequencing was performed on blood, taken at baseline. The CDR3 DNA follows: TGTGCCAGCAGCTTCCCGGCCCCGGCAGATACGCAGTATTTT. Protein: CASSFPAPADTQYF.